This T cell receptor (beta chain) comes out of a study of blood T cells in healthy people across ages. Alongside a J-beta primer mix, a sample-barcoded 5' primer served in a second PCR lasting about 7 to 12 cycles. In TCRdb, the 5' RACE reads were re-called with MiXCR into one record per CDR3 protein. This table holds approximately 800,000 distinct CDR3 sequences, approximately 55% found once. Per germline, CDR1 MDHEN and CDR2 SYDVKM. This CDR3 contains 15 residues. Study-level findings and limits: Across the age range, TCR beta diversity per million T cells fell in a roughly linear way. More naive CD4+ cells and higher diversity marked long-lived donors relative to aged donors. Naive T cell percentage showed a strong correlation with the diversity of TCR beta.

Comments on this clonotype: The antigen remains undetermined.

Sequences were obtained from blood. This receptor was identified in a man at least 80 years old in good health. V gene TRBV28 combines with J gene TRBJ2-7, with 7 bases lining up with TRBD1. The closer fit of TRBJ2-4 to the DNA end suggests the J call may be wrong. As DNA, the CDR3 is TGTGCCAGCAGACCCGGGACAGACAACAAAAACATTCAGTACTTC. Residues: CASRPGTDNKNIQYF.